These 21 T cell receptor beta chains came from one sample sequenced in a study of naive and memory T cell subsets. Both TRBC1 and TRBC2 were covered by a beta constant-region primer of two equimolar oligonucleotides. TCRdb called the UMI-ligation and nested PCR reads again in MiXCR, with one record for every CDR3 protein. The table shows 120,000 to 150,000 distinct CDR3 sequences, with about a sixth occurring only once. The sequenced sample was naive CD4+ T cells from blood. These receptors originate from a human donor in good health.

The chain uses TRBV27 and TRBJ2-6; the D gene is possibly TRBD2 (6 bases). The ends were cut back, 10 bases at V and 2 bases at J, with 21 bases in the middle. Germline V lookup: CDR1 MNHEY, CDR2 SMNVEV (reference sequence). The CDR3 runs 17 residues. The CDR3 bases are TGTGCCACCCTCCCCGCGGCGGGATTTGCTGGGGCCAACGTCCTGACTTTC. Protein product: CATLPAAGFAGANVLTF.

This clonotype was observed once. The chain uses TRBV28 and TRBJ1-1; D is uncertain. Trimming removed 0 bases from V and 5 bases from J, with 10 bases in between. From germline, CDR1 is MDHEN and CDR2 SYDVKM. This CDR3 region has 14 residues. The CDR3 nucleotides read TGTGCCAGCAGTTTATGGCCCGCGAAGACTGAAGCTTTCTTT. Residues: CASSLWPAKTEAFF.

This clonotype was counted between two and nine times. The CDR3 sequence: CASSPPGGGMGQYF. In nucleotides, the CDR3 is TGTGCCAGCTCACCACCTGGAGGAGGGATGGGGCAGTACTTC. J is TRBJ2-7 and V is TRBV18, with TRBD2 as a possible D gene (6 bases). The CDR3 covers 14 residues. The V gene lost 0 bases and the J gene lost 9 bases, with 15 bases spanning the gap. The germline V gene has CDR1 KGHSH and CDR2 LQKENI.

This clonotype was seen a few times. The chain joins TRBV6-6 to TRBJ2-3, with TRBD2 identical over 7 bases. The CDR3 runs 13 residues. Germline assignment: CDR1 MNHNY and CDR2 SVGAGI (reference sequence). Germline trimming cut 4 bases from V and 3 bases from J; bases unmatched to any gene: 1. The CDR3 reads CASSFGGTDTQYF. The CDR3 DNA is TGTGCCAGCAGTTTCGGGGGGACAGATACGCAGTATTTT.

This CDR3 reads CASSYSGSFTGELFF. CDR3 in DNA: TGTGCCAGCAGTTATAGCGGGAGTTTTACCGGGGAGCTGTTTTTT. The V call is TRBV7-8, the J call TRBJ2-2, with 9 bases matching TRBD2. The CDR3 covers 15 residues. V dropped 6 bases and J dropped 5; count of bases not matched to a gene: 7. The germline V gene encodes CDR1 SGHVS and CDR2 FQNEAQ. Supplemented by reference TRBV7-8 and TRBJ2-2, the full variable domain reads GAGVSQSPRYKVAKRGQDVALRCDPISGHVSLFWYQQALGQGPEFLTYFQNEAQLDKSGLPSDRFFAERPEGSVSTLKIQRTQQEDSAVYLCASSYSGSFTGELFFGEGSRLTVL.

The rearrangement uses TRBV24-1 and TRBJ2-3; 9 positions match TRBD1. Germline CDR1 reads KGHDR; CDR2 reads SFDVKD. The V gene end was trimmed by 2 bases and the J gene end by 6 bases; junction bases not matched to a gene: 5. The CDR3 length is 15 residues. CDR3: CATSDSGGTGDTQYF. The CDR3 nucleotides are TGTGCCACCAGTGATTCCGGAGGGACAGGGGATACGCAGTATTTT.

This clonotype was found a few times. V gene TRBV5-6 combines with J gene TRBJ2-2; 7 nucleotides match TRBD2. From germline, CDR1 is SGHDT and CDR2 YYEEEE. With 0 bases clipped from V and 5 bases from J, the junction kept 10 bases outside the gene matches. CDR3 length equals 17 residues. The CDR3 sequence is CASSLDVASGWTGELFF. The CDR3 coding sequence is TGTGCCAGCAGCTTGGACGTGGCTAGCGGATGGACCGGGGAGCTGTTTTTT.

This clonotype occurred a few times. V usage is TRBV7-9 and J usage is TRBJ2-1; TRBD1 matches at 7 bases. Germline lookup yields CDR1 SEHNR and CDR2 FQNEAQ (reference sequence). There are 16 residues in the CDR3. The V gene end was trimmed by 5 bases and the J gene end by 12 bases; junction bases not matched to a gene: 19. The CDR3 is CASSLVNRGLGSGQFF. The CDR3, as DNA: TGTGCCAGCAGCCTAGTCAACAGGGGCCTAGGGTCTGGGCAGTTCTTC.

This clonotype was recorded at least ten times. This sequence joins TRBV29-1 and TRBJ2-6; D may be TRBD1 (6 bases). CDR1 is SQVTM and CDR2 is ANQGSEA in the germline V gene. The CDR3 spans 13 residues. Trimming removed 4 bases at V and 2 bases at J, with 6 bases between. The CDR3 sequence is CSVGTAGANVLTF. CDR3 bases: TGCAGCGTTGGGACAGCTGGGGCCAACGTCCTGACTTTC.

At least ten counts were recorded for this clonotype. This chain links TRBV5-1 with TRBJ2-7; TRBD1 might be the D (6 bases). CDR3 length: 14 residues. Germline V gene data show CDR1 as SGHRS and CDR2 as YFSETQ. Trimming removed 0 bases from V and 3 bases from J, with 10 bases in between. The chain's CDR3 is CASSLGQGNYEQYF. CDR3 DNA: TGCGCCAGCAGCTTGGGGCAGGGGAACTACGAGCAGTACTTC.

The chain recombines TRBV11-2 with TRBJ1-5; D is ambiguous. V was clipped by 0 bases and J by 6 bases, with 12 bases between them. The CDR3 contains 15 residues. Germline CDR1 is SGHAT and CDR2 is FQNNGV. For the CDR3, the DNA is TGTGCCAGCAGCTTAGAGGGCAGCGGCGGTCAGCCCCAGCATTTT. It specifies CASSLEGSGGQPQHF.

This clonotype has only a few counts. The chain links TRBV5-1 to TRBJ1-1; D is perhaps TRBD1 (6 bases). Germline CDR1 SGHRS, CDR2 YFSETQ. Between the trimmed V and J ends, which lost 2 bases and 1 base, there was a span of 12 bases. This CDR3 region has 15 residues. In DNA, the CDR3 is TGCGCCAGCAGCTTCCGGACAGATTCGAACACTGAAGCTTTCTTT. It specifies CASSFRTDSNTEAFF. Combining the CDR3 with reference TRBV5-1 and TRBJ1-1 gives the whole variable domain KAGVTQTPRYLIKTRGQQVTLSCSPISGHRSVSWYQQTPGQGLQFLFEYFSETQRNKGNFPGRFSGRQFSNSRSEMNVSTLELGDSALYLCASSFRTDSNTEAFFGQGTRLTVV.

V usage is TRBV12-3 or TRBV12-4 and J usage is TRBJ2-7; TRBD1 matches 8 bases. Germline trimming cut 6 bases from V and 2 bases from J; bases unmatched to any gene: 6. This CDR3 contains 14 residues. Here the CDR3 reads CASRTGQGTYEQYF. The CDR3 coding sequence is TGTGCCAGCAGGACTGGACAGGGCACCTACGAGCAGTACTTC.

The rearrangement uses TRBV24-1 and TRBJ2-2; 12 bases are a match to TRBD2. The trim removed 6 bases at V and 2 bases at J, leaving 6 bases unmatched. CDR1 and CDR2 from the germline V gene are KGHDR and SFDVKD. The CDR3 length is 17 residues. The CDR3 sequence: CATSHVGLAGNTGELFF. CDR3 nucleotides: TGTGCCACCAGTCACGTGGGACTAGCGGGCAACACCGGGGAGCTGTTTTTT.

The chain uses TRBV12-3 or TRBV12-4 and TRBJ2-1; 9 nucleotides match TRBD2. The CDR3 extends over 15 amino acids. Germline trimming cut 5 bases from V and 12 bases from J; bases unmatched to any gene: 14. DNA of the CDR3: TGTGCCAGCAGTGATCTAGCGGGGAGTCGACTTGCGCAGTTCTTC. It yields the protein CASSDLAGSRLAQFF.

Only a few counts were recorded for this clonotype. The chain recombines TRBV28 with TRBJ2-1, with 8 bases aligning to TRBD2. Trimming took 4 bases from V and 10 from J; bases not matched to a gene: 3. Germline loops: CDR1 MDHEN, CDR2 SYDVKM. The CDR3 has 12 residues. The CDR3 sequence: CASSSRTSEQFF. The CDR3 DNA follows: TGTGCCAGCAGTTCCAGGACTAGCGAGCAGTTCTTC.

This chain connects TRBV29-1 to TRBJ2-7; D gene unclear. V was trimmed by 4 bases and J by 0 bases, leaving 10 bases between them. Germline V gives CDR1 SQVTM, CDR2 ANQGSEA. The CDR3 sequence is 13 residues long. CDR3 DNA: TGCAGCGTTGTTGTGGGATTCTCCTACGAGCAGTACTTC. Protein product: CSVVVGFSYEQYF.

The chain has TRBV6-1 and TRBJ1-6; D gene unclear. Between the trimmed V and J ends, which lost 8 bases and 5 bases, there was a span of 13 bases. Per the germline V gene, CDR1 is MNHNS and CDR2 is SASEGT. This CDR3 comprises 14 residues. DNA of the CDR3: TGTGCCAGCTCGCCCGTAAGGGATAATTCACCCCTCCACTTT. Residues: CASSPVRDNSPLHF.

This chain connects TRBV29-1 to TRBJ2-7; 11 bases agree with TRBD1. There are 13 residues in the CDR3. The V gene end was trimmed by 5 bases and the J gene end by 7 bases; junction bases not matched to a gene: 7. CDR1 and CDR2 (germline): SQVTM, ANQGSEA. The DNA for the CDR3 is TGCAGCGTTACCCGGACAGGGGGCCCGGAGCAGTACTTC. Translated: CSVTRTGGPEQYF.

This chain links TRBV6-5 with TRBJ2-1; weak D call: TRBD2 (7 bases). Germline V CDR1 and CDR2: MNHEY, SVGAGI. Trimming took off 6 bases at V and 6 bases at J, with 21 bases between the two ends. The CDR3 has 16 amino acids. This CDR3 is CASRLRGGIAGNEQFF. The CDR3 DNA sequence: TGTGCCAGCAGGCTAAGGGGGGGGATAGCGGGCAATGAGCAGTTCTTC.

Only a few counts were recorded for this clonotype. The chain uses TRBV12-3 or TRBV12-4 and TRBJ1-2; 7 positions agree with TRBD1. The CDR3 length is 14 residues. The junction had 4 bases not matched to a gene; V was cut back by 6 bases and J by 0 bases. DNA for the CDR3: TGTGCCAGCAGACAGACAGGGTCTAACTATGGCTACACCTTC. It translates to CASRQTGSNYGYTF.